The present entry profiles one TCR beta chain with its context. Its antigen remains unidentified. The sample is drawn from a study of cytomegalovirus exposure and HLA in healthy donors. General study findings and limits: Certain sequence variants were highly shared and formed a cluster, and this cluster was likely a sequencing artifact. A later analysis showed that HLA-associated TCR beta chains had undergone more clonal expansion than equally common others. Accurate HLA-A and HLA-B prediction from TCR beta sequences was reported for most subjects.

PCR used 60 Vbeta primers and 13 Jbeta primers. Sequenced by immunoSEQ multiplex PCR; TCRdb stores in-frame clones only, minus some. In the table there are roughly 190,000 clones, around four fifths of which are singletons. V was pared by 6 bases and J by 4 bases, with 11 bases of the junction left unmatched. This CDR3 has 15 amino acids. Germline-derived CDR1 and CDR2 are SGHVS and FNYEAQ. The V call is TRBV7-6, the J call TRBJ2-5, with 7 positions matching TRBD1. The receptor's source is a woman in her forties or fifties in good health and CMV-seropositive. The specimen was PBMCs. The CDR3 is CASRPWGQGVETQYF. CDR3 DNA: TGTGCCAGCAGGCCCTGGGGGCAGGGGGTAGAGACCCAGTACTTC.